The next 9 T cell receptor beta chains were all read from a single sample in a study of T-cell reconstitution after alpha-beta-depleted transplantation in children. For TCRbeta, the library was prepared with unique molecular identifiers. TCRdb re-called the PCR reads through MiXCR, storing one row per CDR3 protein. This repertoire shows about 440,000 distinct CDR3 sequences, over 40% found once; its top ten account for under 35%. The sample here was PBMCs, taken before TCRalphabeta/CD19-depleted stem cell transplant. These receptors all stem from a girl aged 2 to 9 with aplastic anemia, due to receive a stem cell transplant.

This clonotype was picked up a small number of times. The genes are TRBV5-1 and TRBJ1-6, with 7 bases fitting TRBD1. The CDR3 has 16 residues. Per germline, CDR1 SGHRS and CDR2 YFSETQ. V gave up 3 bases and J gave up 6 bases; unmatched junction bases: 9. For the CDR3, the DNA is TGCGCCAGCAGCTCGGGCTCCGGGACAGTTAATTCACCCCTCCACTTT. Translating gives CASSSGSGTVNSPLHF.

This clonotype was counted many times. V and J are TRBV20-1 and TRBJ1-1; D gene ambiguous. Germline assignment: CDR1 DFQATT and CDR2 SNEGSKA (reference sequence). CDR3 length: 15 amino acids. Trimming pared 0 bases from V and 5 bases from J, leaving 16 bases between. CDR3 amino acids: CSARDSREVATEAFF. DNA for the CDR3: TGCAGTGCTAGAGATTCCCGGGAGGTGGCAACTGAAGCTTTCTTT.

The rearrangement joins TRBV29-1 to TRBJ2-3; 7 bases map to TRBD1. V lost 7 bases, J lost 0 bases, and 4 bases stayed unmatched. The CDR3 has 13 residues. The germline V gene has CDR1 SQVTM and CDR2 ANQGSEA. The CDR3 DNA follows: TGCAGCGGTTCGACAGGGAGCACAGATACGCAGTATTTT. Residues: CSGSTGSTDTQYF.

This clonotype showed up many times. The chain employs TRBV5-6 and TRBJ2-3, with D perhaps matching TRBD2 (5 bases). The V gene lost 3 bases and the J gene lost 1 base, with 12 bases spanning the gap. CDR1 SGHDT and CDR2 YYEEEE come from the germline V gene. This CDR3 spans 15 amino acids. The CDR3 region is CASSSRAARTDTQYF. DNA of the CDR3: TGTGCCAGCAGCTCGAGGGCGGCACGCACAGATACGCAGTATTTT.

In its sample, this clonotype was seen once. This chain uses TRBV5-5 with TRBJ1-1, with D possibly being TRBD1 (5 bases). Germline V lookup: CDR1 SGHKS, CDR2 YYEKEE (reference sequence). CDR3 length: 16 residues. With 3 bases removed from V and 1 base from J, the gap between germline ends came to 16 bases. CDR3 DNA: TGTGCCAGCAGCTCACCACCCCGGGGGACGAACACTGAAGCTTTCTTT. Translated, it gives CASSSPPRGTNTEAFF.

This clonotype was found many times. The chain is built from TRBV7-6 and TRBJ2-7; D may match TRBD1 or TRBD2 (5 bases each). Germline V gene data show CDR1 as SGHVS and CDR2 as FNYEAQ. The CDR3 is 12 amino acids. V lost 5 bases and J lost 3, with 8 bases in between. CDR3 nucleotides: TGTGCCAGCAGCGGGGACGGCTACGAGCAGTACTTC. This gives the protein CASSGDGYEQYF. The full variable domain, with the rest looked up from reference TRBV7-6 and TRBJ2-7, is GAGVSQSPRYKVTKRGQDVALRCDPISGHVSLYWYRQALGQGPEFLTYFNYEAQQDKSGLPNDRFSAERPEGSISTLTIQRTEQRDSAMYRCASSGDGYEQYFGPGTRLTVT.

V is TRBV12-3 or TRBV12-4 and J is TRBJ2-1; 9 bases agree with TRBD1. V lost 4 bases, J lost 1 base, and 5 bases stayed unmatched. The CDR3 is 16 residues long. The CDR3 is CASSYRGQGSYNEQFF. The CDR3 coding sequence is TGTGCCAGCAGTTACCGGGGACAGGGATCCTACAATGAGCAGTTCTTC.

V gene TRBV12-3 or TRBV12-4 combines with J gene TRBJ2-1, with TRBD2 identical over 11 bases. The length of the CDR3 is 15 residues. V dropped 5 bases and J dropped 8; count of bases not matched to a gene: 8. The CDR3 region is CASSQLVAGGYEQFF. CDR3 nucleotide sequence: TGTGCCAGCAGTCAGCTGGTAGCGGGAGGGTATGAGCAGTTCTTC.

The chain couples TRBV7-3 to TRBJ2-3; possibly TRBD2 for D (6 bases). The CDR3 has 17 amino acids. V dropped 2 bases and J dropped 2 bases, with 17 bases sitting between them. Germline-derived CDR1 and CDR2 are SGHTA and FQGTGA. This chain's CDR3 is CASSLSPTAGLTDTQYF. CDR3 sequence (DNA): TGTGCCAGCAGCTTATCTCCTACAGCGGGCCTCACAGATACGCAGTATTTT. The whole variable domain, filled in from reference TRBV7-3 and TRBJ2-3, reads GAGVSQTPSNKVTEKGKYVELRCDPISGHTALYWYRQSLGQGPEFLIYFQGTGAADDSGLPNDRFFAVRPEGSVSTLKIQRTERGDSAVYLCASSLSPTAGLTDTQYFGPGTRLTVL.